This T cell receptor (beta chain) stems from a study of cytomegalovirus exposure and HLA in healthy donors. Findings and caveats of the study: Rarity characterized most TCR sequences, yet some public TCRs appeared in many donors.

Participants comprised healthy donors of bone marrow. With respect to this clone: Its cognate antigen is unknown.

In the PCR, 60 Vbeta and 13 Jbeta primers were used. The method was immunoSEQ multiplex PCR; TCRdb's version includes in-frame clones alone and lacks a portion of them. The sample lists over 130,000 clones; 79% were seen once. The CDR3 loop spans 14 amino acids. The source of this sequence is a man aged 50-60 years in good health and CMV-seropositive. The sequencing sample was made of PBMCs. The rearrangement joins TRBV21-1 to TRBJ2-5; the table assigns TRBD2, which was not confirmed against the DNA. TRBV21-1 is a pseudogene segment. The CDR3 loop reads CATSNSGRRETQYF. DNA for the CDR3: TGTGCCACCTCCAACAGCGGGCGGAGAGAGACCCAGTACTTC.